This TCR beta chain was sequenced for a study of cytomegalovirus exposure and HLA in healthy donors. A multiplex PCR was run with 60 Vbeta primers and 13 Jbeta primers. Clones were read by immunoSEQ multiplex PCR, and TCRdb kept only the in-frame ones, dropping some. The table includes more than 95,000 clones, roughly 80% detected once. This receptor was taken from a female donor in good health and CMV-seronegative. The sample comprised PBMCs.

This CDR3 reads CASSVEGWTSLAGAQYF. The DNA of the CDR3 is TGTGCCAGCAGCGTAGAAGGGTGGACTAGCCTCGCCGGTGCGCAGTATTTT. This chain connects TRBV9 to TRBJ2-3, with 8 bases identical to TRBD2. The germline V gene has CDR1 SGDLS and CDR2 YYNGEE. The CDR3 is made up of 17 amino acids. V was clipped by 0 bases and J by 10 bases; unmatched bases: 16.